These 28 T cell receptor beta chains were sequenced from one sample in a study of blood T cell repertoires in COVID-19. Sequencing was performed with immunoSEQ multiplex PCR; in TCRdb, only in-frame clones are kept and a portion is missing. The sample has approximately 250,000 clones; 90% are singletons. The sample consisted of PBMCs or T cells enriched from blood (not recorded which). These receptors were collected from a woman in her 30s with acute COVID-19.

J is TRBJ2-7 and V is TRBV7-3; 8 bases align to TRBD2. With V trimmed by 4 bases and J by 2 bases, 4 bases remained unmatched. This CDR3 spans 14 amino acids. Germline V gene data show CDR1 as SGHTA and CDR2 as FQGTGA. The CDR3 here is CASSSTSGPYEQYF. CDR3 coding DNA: TGTGCCAGCAGCTCCACTAGCGGCCCCTACGAGCAGTACTTC.

The CDR3 is CASSPILDRGEGEQFF. Written as DNA, the CDR3 is TGTGCCAGCAGTCCTATTCTGGACAGGGGGGAGGGTGAGCAGTTCTTC. The chain couples TRBV27 to TRBJ2-1, with 10 nucleotides matching TRBD1. The CDR3 runs 16 residues. With V trimmed by 5 bases and J by 9 bases, 13 bases remained unmatched. Germline CDR1 MNHEY, CDR2 SMNVEV (reference sequence).

The chain is built from TRBV13 and TRBJ1-1; D is uncertain. CDR1 is PRHDT and CDR2 is FYEKMQ in the germline V gene (reference sequence). Trimming took off 0 bases at V and 1 base at J, with 12 bases between the two ends. This CDR3 is 16 amino acids long. In nucleotides, the CDR3 is TGTGCCAGCAGCTTAGGCCTGACGGGAACGAACACTGAAGCTTTCTTT. This sequence encodes CASSLGLTGTNTEAFF. Variable domain in full (rest from reference TRBV13 and TRBJ1-1): AAGVIQSPRHLIKEKRETATLKCYPIPRHDTVYWYQQGPGQDPQFLISFYEKMQSDKGSIPDRFSAQQFSDYHSELNMSSLELGDSALYFCASSLGLTGTNTEAFFGQGTRLTVV.

The CDR3 loop reads CASSFTQASGGETQYF. The CDR3 DNA reads TGTGCCAGCAGTTTTACCCAAGCTAGCGGAGGGGAGACCCAGTACTTC. The chain uses TRBV27 and TRBJ2-5, with TRBD2 identical over 7 bases. The ends lost 3 bases at V and 5 bases at J; junction bases unmatched: 12. The CDR3 runs 16 residues. Germline CDR1 is MNHEY and CDR2 is SMNVEV (reference sequence).

CDR3 coding DNA: TGTGCCAGCAGCCGAGCTTCCTACGAGCAGTACTTC. Its protein product is CASSRASYEQYF. The V gene is TRBV5-6, the J gene TRBJ2-7; D ambiguous. Germline V gene data show CDR1 as SGHDT and CDR2 as YYEEEE. The CDR3 runs to 12 residues. Between the trimmed V and J ends, which lost 4 bases and 1 base, there was a span of 6 bases.

V is TRBV11-2 and J is TRBJ2-7; D is unresolved. Per the germline V gene, CDR1 is SGHAT and CDR2 is FQNNGV. This CDR3 comprises 15 residues. V was cut by 2 bases and J by 0 bases, with 11 bases left in between. For the CDR3, the DNA is TGTGCCAGCAGCTTATTCACCGTTAGCTCCTACGAGCAGTACTTC. This codes for CASSLFTVSSYEQYF.

This chain connects TRBV27 to TRBJ2-2, with TRBD2 identical over 9 bases. The CDR3 sequence is 15 residues long. V shed 6 bases and J 4 bases; nucleotides not matched to a gene: 6. The germline gives CDR1 MNHEY, CDR2 SMNVEV (reference sequence). DNA for the CDR3: TGTGCCAGCAGACTGACTAGCGGCACCACCGGGGAGCTGTTTTTT. Its translation: CASRLTSGTTGELFF.

This rearrangement joins TRBV19 to TRBJ2-1; 8 nucleotides match TRBD2. Per germline, CDR1 LNHDA and CDR2 SQIVND (reference sequence). This CDR3 has 15 amino acids. The ends lost 0 bases at V and 9 bases at J; junction bases unmatched: 7. CDR3 protein: CASSIDIGTRSEQFF. CDR3 DNA: TGTGCCAGTAGTATAGATATTGGGACTAGGAGTGAGCAGTTCTTC.

The genes are TRBV10-3 and TRBJ1-2; possible D gene TRBD1, 5 bases. The germline gives CDR1 ENHRY, CDR2 SYGVKD. The CDR3 has 14 amino acids. Trimming left V 4 bases short and J 3 bases short, with 12 bases between. Here the CDR3 reads CAISAQATYYGYTF. For the CDR3, the DNA is TGTGCCATCAGTGCACAGGCGACGTACTATGGCTACACCTTC.

The chain carries TRBV6-2 or TRBV6-3 and TRBJ2-7; 10 bases match TRBD2. The CDR3 is 21 amino acids. The ends lost 0 bases at V and 4 bases at J; junction bases unmatched: 21. Germline V gene lookup returns CDR1 MNHEY and CDR2 SVGEGT. CDR3 loop: CASSYSKVDYVLAGSLYEQYF. The CDR3 region has the DNA TGTGCCAGCAGTTACTCGAAGGTAGATTACGTACTAGCGGGAAGTCTTTACGAGCAGTACTTC.

This chain links TRBV4-3 with TRBJ1-5; D perhaps matches TRBD1 (5 bases). This CDR3 contains 16 residues. The germline V gene has CDR1 LGHNA and CDR2 YSLEER. V was trimmed by 0 bases and J by 1 base, leaving 10 bases between them. The CDR3: CASSQDSGGSNQPQHF. CDR3 bases: TGCGCCAGCAGCCAAGATAGCGGGGGGAGCAATCAGCCCCAGCATTTT.

J is TRBJ2-1 and V is TRBV6-1; 9 bases fit TRBD2. Germline V gives CDR1 MNHNS, CDR2 SASEGT. The CDR3 totals 15 residues. With 3 bases clipped from V and 9 bases from J, the junction kept 9 bases outside the gene matches. As DNA, the CDR3 is TGTGCCAGCAGTGATACGCGGGAGGGCCGCGGTGAGCAGTTCTTC. Its translation: CASSDTREGRGEQFF.

The chain is built from TRBV27 and TRBJ2-2; TRBD1 agrees at 8 bases. Germline V gene lookup returns CDR1 MNHEY and CDR2 SMNVEV (reference sequence). This CDR3 spans 16 amino acids. V lost 6 bases, J lost 5 bases, and 11 bases stayed unmatched. In DNA form, the CDR3 reads TGTGCCAGCAGGGGACAGGCGCCGCTATATACCGGGGAGCTGTTTTTT. It encodes CASRGQAPLYTGELFF.

The CDR3 is CASSLGTGGGYEQYF. The CDR3 nucleotides read TGTGCCAGCAGCTTGGGGACAGGGGGCGGCTACGAGCAGTACTTC. The rearrangement joins TRBV5-6 to TRBJ2-7, with 11 bases identical to TRBD1. V was clipped by 0 bases and J by 3 bases; unmatched bases: 2. CDR3 length: 15 residues. Germline values: CDR1 SGHDT, CDR2 YYEEEE.

With regard to this clone: Different DNA sequences within this sample yield the same CDR3. This chain uses TRBV27 with TRBJ1-3; D uncertain. The V gene lost 2 bases and the J gene lost 1 base, with 6 bases spanning the gap. Germline CDR1 reads MNHEY; CDR2 reads SMNVEV (reference sequence). This CDR3 contains 14 residues. CDR3 sequence reads: CASSLGGSGNTIYF. The CDR3 DNA sequence: TGTGCCAGCAGTTTAGGAGGATCTGGAAACACCATATATTTT.

The chain uses TRBV2 and TRBJ1-3; the D gene is possibly TRBD1 (6 bases). The CDR3 consists of 14 residues. Germline V lookup: CDR1 SNHLY, CDR2 FYNNEI. With 8 bases removed from V and 4 bases from J, the gap between germline ends came to 15 bases. The CDR3 sequence: CASSAAGTGNTIYF. DNA of the CDR3: TGTGCCAGCTCTGCAGCAGGGACAGGAAACACCATATATTTT.

The J gene is TRBJ2-2, the V gene TRBV15; possible D gene TRBD2, 5 bases. V dropped 0 bases and J dropped 1 base, with 12 bases sitting between them. Germline V lookup: CDR1 LNHNV, CDR2 YYDKDF (reference sequence). The CDR3 is 17 residues long. The CDR3 reads CATSRDYADLNTGELFF. The CDR3 nucleotides are TGTGCCACCAGCAGAGATTATGCGGACTTGAACACCGGGGAGCTGTTTTTT.

Note on this clone: A junction end diverges from the germline sequence, so it may reflect a read error. This chain links TRBV4-1 with TRBJ1-6; no clear D gene. This CDR3 spans 17 amino acids. Germline V gene sequence: CDR1 MGHRA, CDR2 YSYEKL. For the CDR3, the DNA is TGCGCCAGCAGCCGACTCCAGGACTCGATATATAGTTCACCCCTCCACTTT. It translates to CASSRLQDSIYSSPLHF.

This clone was seen a single time. The CDR3 bases are TGTGCCAGCAGACCAGGGTTAGGGGATCAGCCCCAGCATTTT. The encoded protein is CASRPGLGDQPQHF. The chain combines TRBV27 with TRBJ1-5; perhaps TRBD1 as D (5 bases). Germline V gene sequence: CDR1 MNHEY, CDR2 SMNVEV (reference sequence). The CDR3 extends over 14 amino acids. Trimming removed 6 bases from V and 5 bases from J, with 14 bases in between.

The chain recombines TRBV5-1 with TRBJ2-1, with 11 bases aligning to TRBD2. The CDR3 contains 15 residues. The germline CDR1 and CDR2 sequences are SGHRS and YFSETQ. With 4 bases clipped from V and 6 bases from J, the junction kept 6 bases outside the gene matches. CDR3 in amino acids: CASSAGLADVNEQFF. CDR3 nucleotide sequence: TGCGCCAGCAGCGCGGGACTAGCGGATGTCAATGAGCAGTTCTTC. The full variable domain, its missing parts supplied by reference TRBV5-1 and TRBJ2-1, is KAGVTQTPRYLIKTRGQQVTLSCSPISGHRSVSWYQQTPGQGLQFLFEYFSETQRNKGNFPGRFSGRQFSNSRSEMNVSTLELGDSALYLCASSAGLADVNEQFFGPGTRLTVL.

The chain has TRBV30 and TRBJ2-7; 9 nucleotides line up with TRBD1. This CDR3 is 14 amino acids long. Unmatched junction bases numbered 3, after V lost 1 base and J lost 2 bases. Germline V gene data show CDR1 as GTSNPN and CDR2 as SVGIG (reference sequence). The CDR3 is CAWSEGTGPYEQYF. CDR3 coding DNA: TGTGCCTGGAGTGAAGGGACAGGGCCCTACGAGCAGTACTTC. The whole variable domain, remainder taken from reference TRBV30 and TRBJ2-7, is SQTIHQWPATLVQPVGSPLSLECTVEGTSNPNLYWYRQAAGRGLQLLFYSVGIGQISSEVPQNLSASRPQDRQFILSSKKLLLSDSGFYLCAWSEGTGPYEQYFGPGTRLTVT.

The chain recombines TRBV3-1 (or the pseudogene TRBV3-2) with TRBJ2-7, with TRBD2 identical over 8 bases. Germline V CDR1 and CDR2: LGHDT, YNNKEL (reference sequence). Unmatched junction bases numbered 2, after V lost 2 bases and J lost 5 bases. This CDR3 has 13 amino acids. CDR3 amino acids: CASSQLAGNEQYF. For the CDR3, the DNA is TGTGCCAGCAGCCAATTAGCGGGAAACGAGCAGTACTTC.

This clone was observed once. The V call is TRBV6-4, the J call TRBJ2-1; 10 bases agree with TRBD2. In germline, CDR1 is MRHNA, CDR2 SNTAGT. This CDR3 region has 15 residues. With V trimmed by 8 bases and J by 6 bases, 10 bases remained unmatched. CDR3: CASALSSGSVNEQFF. In DNA form, the CDR3 reads TGTGCCAGCGCTTTGTCTAGCGGGAGTGTCAATGAGCAGTTCTTC.

This chain joins TRBV4-3 and TRBJ2-2; D not resolved. V lost 0 bases and J lost 0, with 11 bases in between. Germline-derived CDR1 and CDR2 are LGHNA and YSLEER. The CDR3 has 17 residues. CDR3 sequence (DNA): TGCGCCAGCAGCCAAGATCAGAGCGATTCGAACACCGGGGAGCTGTTTTTT. It encodes CASSQDQSDSNTGELFF.

The J gene is TRBJ1-2, the V gene TRBV30; D is possibly TRBD1 (5 bases). Germline V CDR1 and CDR2: GTSNPN, SVGIG (reference sequence). The CDR3 spans 12 residues. Trimming cost V 1 base and J 4 bases, with 7 bases left between them. The CDR3 region has the DNA TGTGCCTGGAGTGGTCAGGGCTATGGCTACACCTTC. The encoded protein is CAWSGQGYGYTF. The variable domain in full, with the rest retrieved from reference TRBV30 and TRBJ1-2, is SQTIHQWPATLVQPVGSPLSLECTVEGTSNPNLYWYRQAAGRGLQLLFYSVGIGQISSEVPQNLSASRPQDRQFILSSKKLLLSDSGFYLCAWSGQGYGYTFGSGTRLTVV.

The rearrangement links TRBV27 to TRBJ1-4; 8 positions agree with TRBD1. Germline lookup yields CDR1 MNHEY and CDR2 SMNVEV (reference sequence). J lost 6 bases, V lost 5 bases, and 5 bases had no gene match. The CDR3 totals 14 residues. CDR3 nucleotide sequence: TGTGCCAGCAGTACGGACAGGGAGTATGAAAAACTGTTTTTT. Translating it yields CASSTDREYEKLFF.

The rearrangement links TRBV28 to TRBJ1-2; perhaps TRBD1 as D (6 bases). This CDR3 comprises 14 residues. CDR1 MDHEN and CDR2 SYDVKM come from the germline V gene. The ends were cut back, 5 bases at V and 4 bases at J, with 14 bases in the middle. The CDR3 bases are TGTGCCAGCAGTCCGCCAACAGGGAGCTATGGCTACACCTTC. It encodes CASSPPTGSYGYTF.

This chain joins TRBV7-8 and TRBJ2-3; maybe TRBD2 (6 bases). The germline gives CDR1 SGHVS, CDR2 FQNEAQ. The V and J ends lost 6 bases and 5 bases respectively, with 12 bases between them. The CDR3 spans 13 residues. As DNA, the CDR3 is TGTGCCAGCAGTACTACGGAGGGAGATACGCAGTATTTT. This encodes CASSTTEGDTQYF. The complete variable domain, with remaining parts taken from reference TRBV7-8 and TRBJ2-3, reads GAGVSQSPRYKVAKRGQDVALRCDPISGHVSLFWYQQALGQGPEFLTYFQNEAQLDKSGLPSDRFFAERPEGSVSTLKIQRTQQEDSAVYLCASSTTEGDTQYFGPGTRLTVL.